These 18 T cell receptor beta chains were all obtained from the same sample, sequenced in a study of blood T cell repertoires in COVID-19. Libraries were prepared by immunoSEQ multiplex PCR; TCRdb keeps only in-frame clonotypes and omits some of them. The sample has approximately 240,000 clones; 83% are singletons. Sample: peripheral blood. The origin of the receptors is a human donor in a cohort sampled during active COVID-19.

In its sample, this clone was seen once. In nucleotides, the CDR3 is TGCGCCAGCACGCCGGGGGGGCCTGGCTATGGCTACACCTTC. Protein: CASTPGGPGYGYTF. The rearrangement links TRBV10-2 to TRBJ1-2; D is perhaps TRBD1 (6 bases). The CDR3 has 14 amino acids. The germline V gene encodes CDR1 WSHSY and CDR2 SAAADI. Trimming took 7 bases from V and 4 from J, leaving 16 bases between them.

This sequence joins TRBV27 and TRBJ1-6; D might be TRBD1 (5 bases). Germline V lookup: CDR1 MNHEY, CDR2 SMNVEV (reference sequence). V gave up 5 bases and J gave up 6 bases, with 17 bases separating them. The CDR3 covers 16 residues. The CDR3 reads CASSQNWQGPNSPLHF. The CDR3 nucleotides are TGTGCCAGCAGTCAAAATTGGCAGGGCCCTAATTCACCCCTCCACTTT.

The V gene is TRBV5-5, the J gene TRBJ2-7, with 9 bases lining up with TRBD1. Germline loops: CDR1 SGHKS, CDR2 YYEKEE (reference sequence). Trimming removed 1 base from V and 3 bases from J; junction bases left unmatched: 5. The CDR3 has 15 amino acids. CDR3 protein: CASSLYGTGNYEQYF. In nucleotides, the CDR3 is TGTGCCAGCAGCTTGTACGGGACAGGGAACTACGAGCAGTACTTC.

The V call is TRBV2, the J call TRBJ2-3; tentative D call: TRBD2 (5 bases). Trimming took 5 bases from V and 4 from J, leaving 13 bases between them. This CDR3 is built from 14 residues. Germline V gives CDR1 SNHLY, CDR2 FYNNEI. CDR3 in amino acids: CASSRERPADTQYF. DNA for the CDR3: TGTGCCAGCAGTCGGGAAAGACCAGCAGATACGCAGTATTTT.

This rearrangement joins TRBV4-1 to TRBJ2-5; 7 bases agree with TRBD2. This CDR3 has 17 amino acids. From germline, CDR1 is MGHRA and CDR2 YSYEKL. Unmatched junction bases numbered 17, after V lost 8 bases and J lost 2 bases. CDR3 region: CASRRRRGDEDQETQYF. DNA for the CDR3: TGCGCCAGCCGGAGGAGACGGGGGGACGAGGATCAAGAGACCCAGTACTTC.

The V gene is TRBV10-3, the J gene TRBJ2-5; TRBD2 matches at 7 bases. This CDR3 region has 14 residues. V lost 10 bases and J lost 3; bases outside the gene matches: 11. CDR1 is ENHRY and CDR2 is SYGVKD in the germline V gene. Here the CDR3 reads CATSWASGEETQYF. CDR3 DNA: TGTGCCACCTCCTGGGCTAGCGGAGAAGAGACCCAGTACTTC.

CDR3 sequence reads: CASSLYQGNNEQFF. CDR3 nucleotide sequence: TGCGCCAGCAGCTTATACCAGGGAAACAATGAGCAGTTCTTC. J is TRBJ2-1 and V is TRBV5-1; possible D gene TRBD1, 5 bases. V lost 2 bases, J lost 5 bases, and 11 bases lay in between. Looked up from germline, CDR1 is SGHRS and CDR2 is YFSETQ. The CDR3 runs 14 residues.

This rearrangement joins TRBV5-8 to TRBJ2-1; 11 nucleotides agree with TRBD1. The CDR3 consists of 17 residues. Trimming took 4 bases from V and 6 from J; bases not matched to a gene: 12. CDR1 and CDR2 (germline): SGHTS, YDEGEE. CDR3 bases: TGTGCCAGCAGCACAGCTAACCGGGACAGGGGGTCCAATGAGCAGTTCTTC. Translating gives CASSTANRDRGSNEQFF. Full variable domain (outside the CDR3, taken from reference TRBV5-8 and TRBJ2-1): EAGVTQSPTHLIKTRGQQATLRCSPISGHTSVYWYQQALGLGLQFLLWYDEGEERNRGNFPPRFSGRQFPNYSSELNVNALELEDSALYLCASSTANRDRGSNEQFFGPGTRLTVL.

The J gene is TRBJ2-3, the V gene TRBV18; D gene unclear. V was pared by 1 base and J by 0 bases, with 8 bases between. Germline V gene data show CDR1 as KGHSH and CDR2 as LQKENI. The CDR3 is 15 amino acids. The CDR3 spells CASSPRQVSTDTQYF. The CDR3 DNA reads TGTGCCAGCTCACCACGGCAGGTTAGCACAGATACGCAGTATTTT.

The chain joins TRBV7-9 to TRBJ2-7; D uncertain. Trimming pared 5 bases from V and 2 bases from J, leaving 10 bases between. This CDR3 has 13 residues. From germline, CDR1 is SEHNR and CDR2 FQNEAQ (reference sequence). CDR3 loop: CASSNRHPYEQYF. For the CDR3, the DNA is TGTGCCAGCAGCAACAGACACCCCTACGAGCAGTACTTC.

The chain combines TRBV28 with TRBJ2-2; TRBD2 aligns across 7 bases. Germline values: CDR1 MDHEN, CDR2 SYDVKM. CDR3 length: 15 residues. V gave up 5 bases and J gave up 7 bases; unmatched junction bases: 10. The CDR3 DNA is TGTGCCAGCAGTCCTCACGGGAGGAGTGGCGGGGAGCTGTTTTTT. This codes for CASSPHGRSGGELFF. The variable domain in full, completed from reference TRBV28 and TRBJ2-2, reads DVKVTQSSRYLVKRTGEKVFLECVQDMDHENMFWYRQDPGLGLRLIYFSYDVKMKEKGDIPEGYSVSREKKERFSLILESASTNQTSMYLCASSPHGRSGGELFFGEGSRLTVL.

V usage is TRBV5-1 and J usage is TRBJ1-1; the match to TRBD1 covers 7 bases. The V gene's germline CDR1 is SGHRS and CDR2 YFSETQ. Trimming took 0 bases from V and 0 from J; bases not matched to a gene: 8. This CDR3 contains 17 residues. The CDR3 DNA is TGCGCCAGCAGCTTGGTCCCGACAGGGATCATGAACACTGAAGCTTTCTTT. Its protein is CASSLVPTGIMNTEAFF. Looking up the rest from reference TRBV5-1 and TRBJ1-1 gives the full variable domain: KAGVTQTPRYLIKTRGQQVTLSCSPISGHRSVSWYQQTPGQGLQFLFEYFSETQRNKGNFPGRFSGRQFSNSRSEMNVSTLELGDSALYLCASSLVPTGIMNTEAFFGQGTRLTVV.

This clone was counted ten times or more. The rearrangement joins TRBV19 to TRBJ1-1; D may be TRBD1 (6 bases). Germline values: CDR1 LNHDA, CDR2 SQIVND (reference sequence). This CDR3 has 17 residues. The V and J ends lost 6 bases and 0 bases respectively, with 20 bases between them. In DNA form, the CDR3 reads TGTGCCAGTAGCGCTCCCGGACAAACAGGGTTGAACACTGAAGCTTTCTTT. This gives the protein CASSAPGQTGLNTEAFF.

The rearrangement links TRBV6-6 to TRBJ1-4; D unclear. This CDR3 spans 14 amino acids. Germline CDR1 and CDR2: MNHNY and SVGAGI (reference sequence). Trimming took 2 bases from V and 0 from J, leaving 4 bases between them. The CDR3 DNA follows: TGTGCCAGCAGTTACCGTACAACTAATGAAAAACTGTTTTTT. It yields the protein CASSYRTTNEKLFF.

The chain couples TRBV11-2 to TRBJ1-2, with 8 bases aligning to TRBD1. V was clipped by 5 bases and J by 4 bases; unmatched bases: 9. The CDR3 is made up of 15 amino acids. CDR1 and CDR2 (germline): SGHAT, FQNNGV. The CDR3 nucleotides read TGTGCCAGCAGCCCCTTAAAGACAGGGGCCTATGGCTACACCTTC. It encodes CASSPLKTGAYGYTF.

The CDR3 here is CASSFSSGLAGGEQYF. The DNA of the CDR3 is TGTGCCAGCAGTTTCTCCTCGGGACTAGCGGGGGGTGAGCAGTACTTC. The rearrangement links TRBV27 to TRBJ2-7; TRBD2 aligns across 15 bases. CDR1 and CDR2 (germline): MNHEY, SMNVEV (reference sequence). The CDR3 is 16 residues long. The V and J ends lost 3 bases and 7 bases, in that order; junction bases with no gene match: 7.

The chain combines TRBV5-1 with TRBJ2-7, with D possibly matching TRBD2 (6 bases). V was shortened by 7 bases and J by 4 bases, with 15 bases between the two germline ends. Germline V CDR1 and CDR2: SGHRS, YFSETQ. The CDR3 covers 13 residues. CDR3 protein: CASGPRGGYEQYF. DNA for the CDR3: TGCGCCAGCGGGCCAAGGGGAGGTTACGAGCAGTACTTC.

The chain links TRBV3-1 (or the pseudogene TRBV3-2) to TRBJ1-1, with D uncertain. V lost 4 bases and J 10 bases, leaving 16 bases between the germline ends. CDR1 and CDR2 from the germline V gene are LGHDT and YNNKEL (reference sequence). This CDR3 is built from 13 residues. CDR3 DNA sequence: TGTGCCAGCAGCCGCCGTGAGGGCGGCGGAGCTTTCTTT. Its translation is CASSRREGGGAFF.